This TCR beta chain was sequenced for a study of T cells in Graves' hyperthyroidism and ophthalmopathy. General study results and limits: Ophthalmopathy was distinguished from stable hyperthyroidism by 13 V-J signatures. The model's output predicted ophthalmopathy at a median of 6.5 months prior to onset.

With V trimmed by 7 bases and J by 7 bases, 15 bases remained unmatched. The CDR3 consists of 16 residues. Germline assignment: CDR1 MNHEY and CDR2 SMNVEV (reference sequence). RNA transcripts provided the source from which TCR beta CDR3 regions were amplified. Researchers ran a first-round RT-PCR on the TCR CDR3 using the HTBI primer set. A single record per CDR3 protein comes from TCRdb applying MiXCR to the multiplex PCR reads. The sample shows around 340,000 distinct CDR3 sequences, approximately 15% of them seen only once. Uncontrolled infections, other autoimmune diseases, pregnancy or lactation led to exclusion of patients. PBMCs were collected from an approximately 9.3 ml volume of fresh peripheral blood. To note about this clonotype: Its antigen is unknown.

The receptor's source is a woman aged 25 to 39 with Graves' hyperthyroidism. The rearrangement uses TRBV27 and TRBJ2-7; TRBD1 matches at 11 bases. Sample: blood. The CDR3: CASTTLTGTGGSEQYF. CDR3 nucleotide sequence: TGTGCCAGCACTACCCTAACCGGGACAGGGGGTTCTGAGCAGTACTTC.